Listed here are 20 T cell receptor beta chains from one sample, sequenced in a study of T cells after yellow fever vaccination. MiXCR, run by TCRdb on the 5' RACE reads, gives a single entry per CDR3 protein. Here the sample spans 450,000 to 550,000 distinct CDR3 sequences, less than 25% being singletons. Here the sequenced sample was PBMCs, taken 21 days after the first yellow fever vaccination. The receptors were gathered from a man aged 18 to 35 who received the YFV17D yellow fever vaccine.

Here the CDR3 reads CSVLRGVNQPQHF. The CDR3 DNA follows: TGCAGTGTCCTCAGGGGTGTCAATCAGCCCCAGCATTTT. This chain uses TRBV20-1 with TRBJ1-5; a weak D match, TRBD1 (6 bases). Trimming pared 7 bases from V and 3 bases from J, leaving 13 bases between. CDR1 and CDR2 from the germline V gene are DFQATT and SNEGSKA (reference sequence). The CDR3 is 13 residues long.

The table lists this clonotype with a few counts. The CDR3 reads CASSYQGQGDEKLFF. DNA of the CDR3: TGTGCCAGCAGTTACCAGGGACAGGGGGATGAAAAACTGTTTTTT. The rearrangement links TRBV6-5 to TRBJ1-4; TRBD1 agrees at 11 bases. The CDR3 extends over 15 amino acids. The J segment lost 6 bases and the V segment lost 2 bases, leaving 2 bases of the junction unmatched. Germline CDR1 MNHEY, CDR2 SVGAGI.

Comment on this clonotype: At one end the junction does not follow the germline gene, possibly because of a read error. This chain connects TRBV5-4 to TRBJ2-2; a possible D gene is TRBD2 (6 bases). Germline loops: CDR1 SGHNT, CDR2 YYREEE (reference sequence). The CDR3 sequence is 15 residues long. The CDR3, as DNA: TGTGACAGCCGCCCCGGCGGGGCCAACACCGGGGAGCTGTTTTTT. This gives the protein CDSRPGGANTGELFF.

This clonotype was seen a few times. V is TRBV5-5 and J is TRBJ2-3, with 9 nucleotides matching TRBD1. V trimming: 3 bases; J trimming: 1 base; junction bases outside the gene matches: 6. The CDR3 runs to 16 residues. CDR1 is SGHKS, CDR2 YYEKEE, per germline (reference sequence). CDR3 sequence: CASSSLGQGRTDTQYF. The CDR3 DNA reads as TGTGCCAGCAGCTCCCTGGGACAGGGACGCACAGATACGCAGTATTTT. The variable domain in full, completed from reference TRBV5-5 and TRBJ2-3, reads DAGVTQSPTHLIKTRGQQVTLRCSPISGHKSVSWYQQVLGQGPQFIFQYYEKEERGRGNFPDRFSARQFPNYSSELNVNALLLGDSALYLCASSSLGQGRTDTQYFGPGTRLTVL.

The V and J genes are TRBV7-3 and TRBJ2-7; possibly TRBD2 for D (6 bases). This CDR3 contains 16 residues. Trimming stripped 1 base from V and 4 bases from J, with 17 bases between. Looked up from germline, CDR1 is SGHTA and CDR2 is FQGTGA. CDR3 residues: CASSLNGRGRGYEQYF. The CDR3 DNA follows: TGTGCCAGCAGCTTAAACGGGAGAGGAAGAGGGTACGAGCAGTACTTC.

The DNA for the CDR3 is TGTGCCAGCAGCTATCGATTGACGCTCAGAAACATTCAGTACTTC. This translates into CASSYRLTLRNIQYF. The chain couples TRBV7-2 to TRBJ2-4; no reliable D call. From germline, CDR1 is SGHTA and CDR2 FQGNSA. CDR3 length: 15 residues. V lost 4 bases and J 6 bases, leaving 16 bases between the germline ends.

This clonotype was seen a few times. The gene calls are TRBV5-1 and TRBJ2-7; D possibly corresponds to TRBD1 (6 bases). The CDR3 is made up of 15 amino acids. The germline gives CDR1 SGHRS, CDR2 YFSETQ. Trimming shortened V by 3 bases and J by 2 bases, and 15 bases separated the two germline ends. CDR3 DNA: TGCGCCAGCAGCTCCACTACAGGGTTCACCTACGAGCAGTACTTC. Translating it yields CASSSTTGFTYEQYF.

This CDR3 is CASSLVRAQETQYF. The CDR3 coding sequence is TGTGCCAGCAGCTTAGTCCGGGCGCAAGAGACCCAGTACTTC. The chain recombines TRBV7-2 with TRBJ2-5; D remains ambiguous. The ends were cut back, 1 base at V and 2 bases at J, with 8 bases in the middle. The CDR3 is made up of 14 amino acids. Germline values: CDR1 SGHTA, CDR2 FQGNSA.

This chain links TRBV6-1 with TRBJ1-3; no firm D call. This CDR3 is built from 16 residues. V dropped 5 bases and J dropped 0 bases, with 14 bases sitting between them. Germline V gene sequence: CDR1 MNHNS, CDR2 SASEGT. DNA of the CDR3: TGTGCCAGCAGTCCCCGCGCCGGGGTCTCTGGAAACACCATATATTTT. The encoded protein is CASSPRAGVSGNTIYF.

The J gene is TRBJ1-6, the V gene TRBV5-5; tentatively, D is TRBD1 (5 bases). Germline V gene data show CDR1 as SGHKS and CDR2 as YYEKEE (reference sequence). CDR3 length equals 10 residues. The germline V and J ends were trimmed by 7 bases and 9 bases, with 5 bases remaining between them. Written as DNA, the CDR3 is TGTGCCAGCGGGGGTTCACCCCTCCACTTT. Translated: CASGGSPLHF. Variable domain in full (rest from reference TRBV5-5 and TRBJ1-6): DAGVTQSPTHLIKTRGQQVTLRCSPISGHKSVSWYQQVLGQGPQFIFQYYEKEERGRGNFPDRFSARQFPNYSSELNVNALLLGDSALYLCASGGSPLHFGNGTRLTVT.

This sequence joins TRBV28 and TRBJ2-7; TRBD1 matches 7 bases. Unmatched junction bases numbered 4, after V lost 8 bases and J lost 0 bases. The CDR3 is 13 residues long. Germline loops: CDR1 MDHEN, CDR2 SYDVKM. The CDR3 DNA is TGTGCCAGCGATGGGACAGTCTCCTACGAGCAGTACTTC. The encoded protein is CASDGTVSYEQYF.

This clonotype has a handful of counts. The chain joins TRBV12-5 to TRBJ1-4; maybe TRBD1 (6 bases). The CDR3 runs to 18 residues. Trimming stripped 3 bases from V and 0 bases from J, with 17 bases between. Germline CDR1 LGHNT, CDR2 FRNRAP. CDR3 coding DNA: TGTGCTAGTGGTTTTCTTATTTTACAGGGAGCAACTAATGAAAAACTGTTTTTT. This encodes CASGFLILQGATNEKLFF.

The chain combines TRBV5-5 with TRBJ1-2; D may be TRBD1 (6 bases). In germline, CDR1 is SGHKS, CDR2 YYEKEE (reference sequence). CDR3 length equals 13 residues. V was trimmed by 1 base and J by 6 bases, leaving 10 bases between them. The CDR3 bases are TGTGCCAGCAGCTTGCTGGGGGCGGATGGCTACACCTTC. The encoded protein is CASSLLGADGYTF.

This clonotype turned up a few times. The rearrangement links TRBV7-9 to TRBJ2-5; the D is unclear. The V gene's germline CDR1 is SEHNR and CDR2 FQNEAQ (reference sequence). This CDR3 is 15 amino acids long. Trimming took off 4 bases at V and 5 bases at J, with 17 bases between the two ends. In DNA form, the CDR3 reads TGTGCCAGCAGCTCCAACCGGGTGACTGTCGAGACCCAGTACTTC. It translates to CASSSNRVTVETQYF.

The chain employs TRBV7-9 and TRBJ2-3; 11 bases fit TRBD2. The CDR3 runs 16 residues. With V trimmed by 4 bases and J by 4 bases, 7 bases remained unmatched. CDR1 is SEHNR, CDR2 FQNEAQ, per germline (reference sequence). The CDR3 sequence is CASSYYSGGAADTQYF. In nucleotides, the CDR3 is TGTGCCAGCAGCTATTATAGCGGGGGGGCCGCAGATACGCAGTATTTT. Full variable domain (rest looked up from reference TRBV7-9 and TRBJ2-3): DTGVSQNPRHKITKRGQNVTFRCDPISEHNRLYWYRQTLGQGPEFLTYFQNEAQLEKSRLLSDRFSAERPKGSFSTLEIQRTEQGDSAMYLCASSYYSGGAADTQYFGPGTRLTVL.

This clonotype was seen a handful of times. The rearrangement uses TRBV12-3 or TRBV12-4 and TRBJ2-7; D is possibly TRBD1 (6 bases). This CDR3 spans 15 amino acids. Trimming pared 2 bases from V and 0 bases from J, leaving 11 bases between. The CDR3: CASSLTSDSSYEQYV. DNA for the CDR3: TGTGCCAGCAGTTTAACATCGGACAGCTCCTACGAGCAGTACGTC.

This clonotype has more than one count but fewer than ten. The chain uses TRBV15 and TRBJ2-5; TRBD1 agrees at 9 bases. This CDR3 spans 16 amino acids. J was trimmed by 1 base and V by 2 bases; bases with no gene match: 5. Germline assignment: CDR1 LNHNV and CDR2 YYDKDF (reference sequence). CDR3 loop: CATSRRDRVVQETQYF. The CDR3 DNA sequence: TGTGCCACCAGCAGAAGGGACAGGGTGGTCCAAGAGACCCAGTACTTC.

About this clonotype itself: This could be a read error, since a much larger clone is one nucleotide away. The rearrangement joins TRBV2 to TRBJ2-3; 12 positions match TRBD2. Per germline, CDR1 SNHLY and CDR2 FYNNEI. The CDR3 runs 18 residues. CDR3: CACSPPLRLAGALGTQYF. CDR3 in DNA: TGTGCCTGCAGTCCCCCACTTCGACTAGCGGGGGCCCTAGGGACGCAGTATTTT.

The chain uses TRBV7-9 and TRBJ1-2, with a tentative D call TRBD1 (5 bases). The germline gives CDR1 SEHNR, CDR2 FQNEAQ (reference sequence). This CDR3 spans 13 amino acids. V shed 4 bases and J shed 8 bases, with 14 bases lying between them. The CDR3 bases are TGTGCCAGCAGCTCTCAGGGTGGTGAGGGCTACACCTTC. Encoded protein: CASSSQGGEGYTF. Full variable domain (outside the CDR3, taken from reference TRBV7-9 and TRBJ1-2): DTGVSQNPRHKITKRGQNVTFRCDPISEHNRLYWYRQTLGQGPEFLTYFQNEAQLEKSRLLSDRFSAERPKGSFSTLEIQRTEQGDSAMYLCASSSQGGEGYTFGSGTRLTVV.

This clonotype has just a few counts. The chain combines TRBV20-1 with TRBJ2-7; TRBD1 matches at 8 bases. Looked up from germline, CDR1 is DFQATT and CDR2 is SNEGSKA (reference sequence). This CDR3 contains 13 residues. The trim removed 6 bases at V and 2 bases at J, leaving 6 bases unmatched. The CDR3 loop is CSALRRGPYEQYV. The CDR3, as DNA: TGCAGTGCCCTTCGCAGGGGGCCCTACGAGCAGTACGTC.